Given below is one T cell receptor (beta chain) in context. The antigen is not known. The data stem from a study of T cell repertoires in cytomegalovirus infection. As for the study in general: HLA-B-restricted CMV epitopes that are well studied, plus recently identified HLA-C-restricted ones, were used by the study. Public TCR beta signatures marked donors with CMV infection and the matching HLA.

The V end lost 5 bases, the J end lost 9 bases, and 14 bases lay between the germline ends. Germline V gene lookup returns CDR1 SGHAT and CDR2 FQDESV (reference sequence). CDR3 length: 13 amino acids. Overall study findings and caveats: Identification of carriers of CMV plus the relevant HLA was performed using cumulative public TCR beta family frequency. HLA-C-restricted, CMV-specific TCR beta clonotypes were dominant ex vivo.

Each CDR3 protein gets one entry after TCRdb re-called the reads with MiXCR. The sample contains 450,000 to 550,000 distinct CDR3 sequences, 42% of which appear only once. This sequence originates from a human donor in good health (CMV status not recorded). Some clones in this sample may be carry-over from other donors' samples. The genes are TRBV11-1 and TRBJ1-5; D is undetermined. Sequencing used cultured PBMCs, obtained from culture after CMV antigen stimulation. The CDR3 region has the DNA TGTGCCAGCAGCCCCGACCCAGGACGGCCCCAGCATTTT. Its translation is CASSPDPGRPQHF.